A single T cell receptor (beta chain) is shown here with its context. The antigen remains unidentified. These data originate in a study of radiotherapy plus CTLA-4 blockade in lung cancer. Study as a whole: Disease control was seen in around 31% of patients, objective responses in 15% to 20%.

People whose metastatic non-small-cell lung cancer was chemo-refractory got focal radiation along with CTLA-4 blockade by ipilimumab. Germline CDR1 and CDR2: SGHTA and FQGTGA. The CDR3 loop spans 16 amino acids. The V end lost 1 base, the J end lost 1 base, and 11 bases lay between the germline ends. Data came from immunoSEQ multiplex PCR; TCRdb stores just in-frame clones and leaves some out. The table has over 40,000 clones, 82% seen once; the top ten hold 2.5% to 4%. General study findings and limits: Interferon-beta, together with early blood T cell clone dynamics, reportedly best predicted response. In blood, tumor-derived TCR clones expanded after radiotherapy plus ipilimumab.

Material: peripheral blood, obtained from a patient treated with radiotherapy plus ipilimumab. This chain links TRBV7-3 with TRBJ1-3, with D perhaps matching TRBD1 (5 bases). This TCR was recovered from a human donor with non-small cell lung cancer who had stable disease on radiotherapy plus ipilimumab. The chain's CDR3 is CASSLNPGGSGNTIYF. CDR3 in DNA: TGTGCCAGCAGCTTAAATCCGGGGGGTTCTGGAAACACCATATATTTT.